This TCR beta chain was identified during a study of T cell repertoires in cytomegalovirus infection. At the level of the study: From public TCR beta signatures came an indication of both CMV infection and matching HLA type.

Study findings and constraints: Using cumulative public TCR beta family frequency, the authors identified those who carried CMV together with the relevant HLA. The study found HLA-C-restricted CMV-specific TCR beta clonotypes dominating the ex vivo response.

Points on this clonotype: Antigen specificity is unknown.

TCRdb re-derived calls from the reads in MiXCR, one entry per CDR3 protein. The table includes hundreds of thousands of distinct CDR3 sequences, more than 8% detected once. The V gene end was trimmed by 2 bases and the J gene end by 5 bases; junction bases not matched to a gene: 9. Germline loops: CDR1 SGHAT, CDR2 FQNNGV. The CDR3 covers 17 residues. This TCR came from a human donor in good health (CMV status not recorded). Some clones in this sample may be carry-over from other donors' samples. Input material: PBMCs. The chain couples TRBV11-2 to TRBJ2-2; 9 nucleotides agree with TRBD2. As DNA, the CDR3 is TGTGCCAGCAGCTTATTCCCGGCGGGAGGGAAGACCGGGGAGCTGTTTTTT. It encodes CASSLFPAGGKTGELFF.